These T cell receptor beta chains were read from a single sample in a study of T cells in Graves' hyperthyroidism and ophthalmopathy. TCRdb redid the calling of the multiplex PCR reads with MiXCR, one entry per CDR3 protein. The data contain about 420,000 distinct CDR3 sequences, roughly 14% of them singletons. The sequenced material came from blood. The receptors derive from a woman between 18 and 30 years old with Graves' hyperthyroidism. Each CDR3 is given with its conserved first and last residue. Each record gives: J gene, D gene, V gene, CDR3 length, clone size, CDR3 protein, CDR3 DNA. D genes are given only for firm matches. Part of the rows lack a size; the others show once, few, many or a class for expanded clones.

j_call: TRBJ1-5; d_call: .; v_call: TRBV5-1; cdr3_length: 15; clone_size: many; cdr3_aa: CASSLAGFGNQPQHF; cdr3_nt: TGCGCCAGCAGCTTGGCAGGGTTTGGCAATCAGCCCCAGCATTTT
j_call: TRBJ1-1; d_call: .; v_call: TRBV20-1; cdr3_length: 11; clone_size: many; cdr3_aa: CSASHDTEAFF; cdr3_nt: TGCAGTGCTAGTCACGACACTGAAGCTTTCTTT
j_call: TRBJ2-5; d_call: TRBD2; v_call: TRBV11-2; cdr3_length: 14; clone_size: .; cdr3_aa: CASSLRSGGGTQYF; cdr3_nt: TGTGCCAGCAGCTTAAGGAGCGGGGGGGGGACCCAGTACTTC
j_call: TRBJ1-6; d_call: .; v_call: TRBV7-8; cdr3_length: 16; clone_size: .; cdr3_aa: CASSTGVTGRGSPLHF; cdr3_nt: TGTGCCAGCAGCACCGGGGTGACGGGGAGGGGTTCACCCCTCCACTTT
j_call: TRBJ1-1; d_call: .; v_call: TRBV19; cdr3_length: 13; clone_size: many; cdr3_aa: CATGPGVNTEAFF; cdr3_nt: TGTGCCACCGGGCCAGGGGTGAACACTGAAGCTTTCTTT
j_call: TRBJ2-2; d_call: .; v_call: TRBV7-3; cdr3_length: 16; clone_size: .; cdr3_aa: CASSARAGADTGELFF; cdr3_nt: TGTGCCAGCAGTGCCCGGGCGGGTGCCGACACCGGGGAGCTGTTTTTT
j_call: TRBJ2-1; d_call: TRBD2; v_call: TRBV12-3/TRBV12-4; cdr3_length: 15; clone_size: many; cdr3_aa: CASSLGGGGYNEQFF; cdr3_nt: TGTGCCAGCAGTTTAGGGGGGGGGGGTTACAATGAGCAGTTCTTC
j_call: TRBJ2-1; d_call: .; v_call: TRBV6-2/TRBV6-3; cdr3_length: 16; clone_size: many; cdr3_aa: CASSPQYGSGLTEQFF; cdr3_nt: TGTGCCAGCAGTCCCCAATATGGTAGCGGCCTAACTGAGCAGTTCTTC
j_call: TRBJ1-1; d_call: TRBD1; v_call: TRBV11-2; cdr3_length: 15; clone_size: many; cdr3_aa: CASSTGTGVDTEAFF; cdr3_nt: TGTGCCAGCAGCACCGGGACAGGGGTGGACACTGAAGCTTTCTTT
j_call: TRBJ2-3; d_call: .; v_call: TRBV28; cdr3_length: 15; clone_size: many; cdr3_aa: CASTRIGGRTDTQYF; cdr3_nt: TGTGCCAGCACCAGGATCGGGGGCCGCACAGATACGCAGTATTTT
j_call: TRBJ2-6; d_call: TRBD2; v_call: TRBV6-1; cdr3_length: 15; clone_size: few; cdr3_aa: CASSGGGAGANVLTF; cdr3_nt: TGTGCCAGCAGCGGGGGAGGGGCTGGGGCCAACGTCCTGACTTTC
j_call: TRBJ2-1; d_call: .; v_call: TRBV5-8; cdr3_length: 15; clone_size: few; cdr3_aa: CASSFWGGRLNEQFF; cdr3_nt: TGTGCCAGCAGCTTTTGGGGGGGCCGATTAAATGAGCAGTTCTTC
j_call: TRBJ1-2; d_call: .; v_call: TRBV6-1; cdr3_length: 14; clone_size: many; cdr3_aa: CASGGLGAIYGYTF; cdr3_nt: TGTGCCAGCGGCGGTCTGGGGGCGATCTATGGCTACACCTTC
j_call: TRBJ2-2; d_call: .; v_call: TRBV11-2; cdr3_length: 12; clone_size: once; cdr3_aa: CASSFQEGELFF; cdr3_nt: TGTGCCAGCAGCTTTCAGGAGGGGGAGCTGTTTTTT
j_call: TRBJ2-7; d_call: .; v_call: TRBV28; cdr3_length: 15; clone_size: many; cdr3_aa: CATQSSHTVTDEQYF; cdr3_nt: TGTGCCACCCAAAGTTCGCACACAGTAACTGACGAGCAGTACTTC
j_call: TRBJ1-2; d_call: .; v_call: TRBV10-3; cdr3_length: 16; clone_size: many; cdr3_aa: CAISEENKGHNYGYTF; cdr3_nt: TGTGCCATCAGTGAGGAAAATAAGGGTCACAACTATGGCTACACCTTC
j_call: TRBJ1-2; d_call: .; v_call: TRBV11-1; cdr3_length: 13; clone_size: many; cdr3_aa: CASTSDEVAGYTF; cdr3_nt: TGTGCCAGCACCTCAGATGAAGTGGCCGGCTACACCTTC
j_call: TRBJ2-7; d_call: .; v_call: TRBV28; cdr3_length: 14; clone_size: .; cdr3_aa: CASSDKGRPYEQYF; cdr3_nt: TGTGCCAGCAGTGATAAAGGACGTCCCTACGAGCAGTACTTC
j_call: TRBJ1-6; d_call: TRBD1; v_call: TRBV27; cdr3_length: 15; clone_size: many; cdr3_aa: CASSPSGQYNSPLHF; cdr3_nt: TGTGCCAGCAGTCCTTCGGGACAGTATAATTCACCCCTCCACTTT
j_call: TRBJ2-7; d_call: TRBD2; v_call: TRBV15; cdr3_length: 16; clone_size: many; cdr3_aa: CATSRVFWRETDEQYF; cdr3_nt: TGTGCCACCAGCAGAGTATTTTGGCGGGAGACCGACGAGCAGTACTTC
j_call: TRBJ2-7; d_call: .; v_call: TRBV5-1; cdr3_length: 14; clone_size: .; cdr3_aa: CASSLAGSTYEQYF; cdr3_nt: TGCGCCAGCAGCTTGGCGGGTAGTACCTACGAGCAGTACTTC
j_call: TRBJ2-3; d_call: .; v_call: TRBV6-5; cdr3_length: 14; clone_size: many; cdr3_aa: CASSYGREVHTQYF; cdr3_nt: TGTGCCAGCAGTTACGGCAGGGAAGTACATACGCAGTATTTT
j_call: TRBJ2-3; d_call: TRBD2; v_call: TRBV6-1; cdr3_length: 15; clone_size: few; cdr3_aa: CAISGVAGVTDTQYF; cdr3_nt: TGTGCCATCTCCGGGGTAGCGGGGGTCACAGATACGCAGTATTTT
j_call: TRBJ2-5; d_call: .; v_call: TRBV12-3/TRBV12-4; cdr3_length: 11; clone_size: few; cdr3_aa: CASSRGGAQYF; cdr3_nt: TGTGCCAGCAGCCGTGGGGGCGCCCAGTACTTC
j_call: TRBJ2-7; d_call: .; v_call: TRBV30; cdr3_length: 12; clone_size: many; cdr3_aa: CAFDRSSYEQYF; cdr3_nt: TGTGCCTTCGACAGGAGCTCCTACGAGCAGTACTTC
j_call: TRBJ2-1; d_call: .; v_call: TRBV5-1; cdr3_length: 15; clone_size: .; cdr3_aa: CASDEGVGNYNEQFF; cdr3_nt: TGCGCCAGCGACGAGGGAGTTGGGAACTACAATGAGCAGTTCTTC
j_call: TRBJ2-2; d_call: TRBD2; v_call: TRBV27; cdr3_length: 15; clone_size: many; cdr3_aa: CASKFGSGQPGELFF; cdr3_nt: TGTGCCAGCAAATTCGGTAGCGGGCAACCCGGGGAGCTGTTTTTT
j_call: TRBJ2-5; d_call: .; v_call: TRBV29-1; cdr3_length: 11; clone_size: many; cdr3_aa: CSSGRGETQYF; cdr3_nt: TGCAGCAGCGGAAGAGGAGAGACCCAGTACTTC
j_call: TRBJ2-1; d_call: .; v_call: TRBV6-1; cdr3_length: 13; clone_size: many; cdr3_aa: CASSESSLAEQFF; cdr3_nt: TGTGCCAGCAGTGAAAGTTCTCTAGCGGAGCAGTTCTTC
j_call: TRBJ1-1; d_call: .; v_call: TRBV9; cdr3_length: 15; clone_size: many; cdr3_aa: CASSAPRGGNTEAFF; cdr3_nt: TGTGCCAGCAGCGCTCCCCGGGGAGGGAACACTGAAGCTTTCTTT
j_call: TRBJ1-6; d_call: TRBD1; v_call: TRBV7-6; cdr3_length: 16; clone_size: many; cdr3_aa: CASSARTGGYNSPLHF; cdr3_nt: TGTGCCAGCAGCGCCAGGACAGGGGGATATAATTCACCCCTCCACTTT
j_call: TRBJ1-2; d_call: .; v_call: TRBV10-3; cdr3_length: 15; clone_size: few; cdr3_aa: CAISVGYGGAHGYTF; cdr3_nt: TGTGCCATCAGTGTAGGGTATGGGGGCGCGCATGGCTACACCTTC
j_call: TRBJ1-2; d_call: TRBD1; v_call: TRBV2; cdr3_length: 16; clone_size: many; cdr3_aa: CASSEAQDRGNYGYTF; cdr3_nt: TGTGCCAGCAGTGAAGCTCAGGACAGGGGAAACTATGGCTACACCTTC
j_call: TRBJ1-4; d_call: .; v_call: TRBV5-4; cdr3_length: 14; clone_size: .; cdr3_aa: CASSLEGLNEKLFF; cdr3_nt: TGTGCCAGCAGCTTGGAGGGTTTGAATGAAAAACTGTTTTTT
j_call: TRBJ2-7; d_call: .; v_call: TRBV9; cdr3_length: 15; clone_size: .; cdr3_aa: CASSSGPLASYEQYF; cdr3_nt: TGTGCCAGCAGCTCCGGACCGCTGGCCTCCTACGAGCAGTACTTC
j_call: TRBJ2-7; d_call: TRBD2; v_call: TRBV5-5; cdr3_length: 14; clone_size: many; cdr3_aa: CASSPARGGYEQYF; cdr3_nt: TGTGCCAGCAGCCCTGCACGGGGGGGCTACGAGCAGTACTTC
j_call: TRBJ1-5; d_call: TRBD1; v_call: TRBV12-3/TRBV12-4; cdr3_length: 13; clone_size: .; cdr3_aa: CASRWTGVQPQHF; cdr3_nt: TGTGCCAGCAGATGGACAGGGGTTCAGCCCCAGCATTTT
j_call: TRBJ2-5; d_call: .; v_call: TRBV24-1; cdr3_length: 15; clone_size: many; cdr3_aa: CATSDRTDGVETQYF; cdr3_nt: TGTGCCACCAGTGACAGGACGGACGGGGTGGAGACCCAGTACTTC
j_call: TRBJ2-7; d_call: .; v_call: TRBV27; cdr3_length: 13; clone_size: .; cdr3_aa: CASSLRLRDEQYF; cdr3_nt: TGTGCCAGCAGTTTACGACTACGGGACGAGCAGTACTTC
j_call: TRBJ2-5; d_call: .; v_call: TRBV13; cdr3_length: 12; clone_size: .; cdr3_aa: CASSVRQETQYF; cdr3_nt: TGTGCCAGCAGCGTGCGTCAAGAGACCCAGTACTTC
j_call: TRBJ2-1; d_call: TRBD2; v_call: TRBV7-9; cdr3_length: 18; clone_size: many; cdr3_aa: CASSSYEPGLARENEQFF; cdr3_nt: TGTGCCAGCAGCTCATATGAGCCCGGACTAGCTCGAGAGAATGAGCAGTTCTTC